This TCR beta chain was identified during a study of T cell repertoires in cytomegalovirus infection. About the research overall: Selection of CMV epitopes for the study included recently identified HLA-C-restricted and well-studied HLA-B-restricted ones. Both a matching HLA type and CMV infection were indicated by public TCR beta signatures.

TCRdb itself ran the reads through MiXCR, one entry per CDR3 protein. This table has under 450,000 distinct CDR3 sequences, nearly 35% appearing once. Study outcomes and limitations: Across the ex vivo response, the dominant clonotypes were HLA-C-restricted CMV-specific TCR beta clonotypes. Accumulated public TCR beta family frequency recognized individuals carrying CMV together with the relevant HLA.

There are 11 residues in the CDR3. Germline values: CDR1 KGHDR, CDR2 SFDVKD. V was cut by 6 bases and J by 8 bases, with 7 bases left in between. Regarding this clonotype: Antigen: not known.

The receptor's source is a human donor in good health (CMV status not recorded). Some clones in this sample may be carry-over from other donors' samples. This chain connects TRBV24-1 to TRBJ2-4; weak D call: TRBD1 (5 bases). The starting material was cultured PBMCs, obtained from culture after CMV antigen stimulation. CDR3 sequence: CATSSRDIQYF. The CDR3 bases are TGTGCCACCAGTAGCAGGGACATTCAGTACTTC.